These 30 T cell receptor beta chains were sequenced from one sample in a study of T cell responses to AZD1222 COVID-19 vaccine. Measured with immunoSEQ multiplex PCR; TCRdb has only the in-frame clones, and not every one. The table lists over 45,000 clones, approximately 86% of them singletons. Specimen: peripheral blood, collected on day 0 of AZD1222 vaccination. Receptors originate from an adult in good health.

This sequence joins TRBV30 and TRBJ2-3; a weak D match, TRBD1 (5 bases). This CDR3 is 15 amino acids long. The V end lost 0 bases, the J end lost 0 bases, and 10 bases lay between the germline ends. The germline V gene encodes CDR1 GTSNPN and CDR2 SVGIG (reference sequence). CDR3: CAWSVRVTSTDTQYF. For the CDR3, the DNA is TGTGCCTGGAGTGTCAGGGTTACTAGCACAGATACGCAGTATTTT.

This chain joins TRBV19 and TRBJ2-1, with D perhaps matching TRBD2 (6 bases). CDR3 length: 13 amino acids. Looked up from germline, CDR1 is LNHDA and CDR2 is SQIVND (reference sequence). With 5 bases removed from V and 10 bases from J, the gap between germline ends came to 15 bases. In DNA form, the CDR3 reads TGTGCCAGTAGTGTAAGATCTAGCGCCGAGCAGTTCTTC. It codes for CASSVRSSAEQFF.

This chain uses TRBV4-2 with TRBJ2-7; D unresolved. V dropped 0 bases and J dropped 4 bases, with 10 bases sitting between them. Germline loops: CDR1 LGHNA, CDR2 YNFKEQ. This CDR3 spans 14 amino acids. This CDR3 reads CASSQDRQVYEQYF. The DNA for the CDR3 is TGTGCCAGCAGCCAAGATCGTCAGGTATACGAGCAGTACTTC.

DNA of the CDR3: TGTGCCAGCAGCTTCGACAGGGGCTCCTACAATGAGCAGTTCTTC. Encoded protein: CASSFDRGSYNEQFF. The rearrangement uses TRBV5-8 and TRBJ2-1, with 8 bases identical to TRBD1. V shed 2 bases, J shed 0 bases, and the junction held 1 base outside the gene matches. The CDR3 spans 15 residues. The germline V gene has CDR1 SGHTS and CDR2 YDEGEE.

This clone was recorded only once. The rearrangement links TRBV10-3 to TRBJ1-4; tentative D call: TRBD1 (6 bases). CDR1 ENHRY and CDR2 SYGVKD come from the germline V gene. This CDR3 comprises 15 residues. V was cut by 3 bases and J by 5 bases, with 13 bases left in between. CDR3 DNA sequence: TGTGCCATCAGTGACGTCCGTACAGGGAATGAAAAACTGTTTTTT. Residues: CAISDVRTGNEKLFF.

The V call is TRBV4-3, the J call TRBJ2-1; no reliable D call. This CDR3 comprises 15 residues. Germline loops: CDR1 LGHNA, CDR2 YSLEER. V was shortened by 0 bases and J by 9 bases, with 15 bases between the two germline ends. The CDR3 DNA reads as TGCGCCAGCAGCCAAGATCTGGCTGGGGTGCTTGAGCAGTTCTTC. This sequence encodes CASSQDLAGVLEQFF.

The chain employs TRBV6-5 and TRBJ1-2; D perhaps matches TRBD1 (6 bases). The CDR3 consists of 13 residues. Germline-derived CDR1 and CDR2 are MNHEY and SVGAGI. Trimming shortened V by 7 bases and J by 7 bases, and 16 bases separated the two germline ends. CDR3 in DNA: TGTGCCAGCAACAACAGGGATACTAGTGGCTACACCTTC. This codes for CASNNRDTSGYTF.

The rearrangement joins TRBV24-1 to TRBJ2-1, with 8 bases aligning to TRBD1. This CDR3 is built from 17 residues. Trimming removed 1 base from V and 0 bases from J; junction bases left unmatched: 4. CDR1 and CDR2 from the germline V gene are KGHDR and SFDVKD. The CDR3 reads CATSDLETGGSYNEQFF. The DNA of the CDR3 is TGTGCCACCAGTGATTTAGAAACAGGGGGCTCCTACAATGAGCAGTTCTTC.

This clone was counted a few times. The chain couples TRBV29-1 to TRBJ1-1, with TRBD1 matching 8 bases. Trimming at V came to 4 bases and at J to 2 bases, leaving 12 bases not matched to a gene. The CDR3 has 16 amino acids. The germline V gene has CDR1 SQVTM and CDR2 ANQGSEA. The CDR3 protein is CSVVPRGREKNTEAFF. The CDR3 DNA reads TGCAGCGTTGTTCCCAGGGGGCGCGAGAAAAACACTGAAGCTTTCTTT.

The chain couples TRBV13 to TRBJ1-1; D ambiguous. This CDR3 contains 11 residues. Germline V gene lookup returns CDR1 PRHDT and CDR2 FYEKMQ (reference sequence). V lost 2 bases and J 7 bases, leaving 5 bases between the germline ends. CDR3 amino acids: CASSLRFEAFF. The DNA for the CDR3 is TGTGCCAGCAGCTTAAGGTTTGAAGCTTTCTTT.

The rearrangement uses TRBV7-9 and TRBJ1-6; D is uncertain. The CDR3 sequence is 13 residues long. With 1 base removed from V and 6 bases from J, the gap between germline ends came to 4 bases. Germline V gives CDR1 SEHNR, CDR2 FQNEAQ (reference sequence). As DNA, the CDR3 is TGTGCCAGCAGCTTAGAGGTTAATTCACCCCTCCACTTT. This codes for CASSLEVNSPLHF. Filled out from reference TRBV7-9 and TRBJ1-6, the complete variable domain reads DTGVSQNPRHKITKRGQNVTFRCDPISEHNRLYWYRQTLGQGPEFLTYFQNEAQLEKSRLLSDRFSAERPKGSFSTLEIQRTEQGDSAMYLCASSLEVNSPLHFGNGTRLTVT.

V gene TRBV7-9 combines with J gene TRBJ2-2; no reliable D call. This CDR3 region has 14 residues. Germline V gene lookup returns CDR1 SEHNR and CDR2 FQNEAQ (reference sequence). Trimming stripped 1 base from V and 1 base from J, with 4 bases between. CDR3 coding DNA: TGTGCCAGCAGCTTAGACGGGAACACCGGGGAGCTGTTTTTT. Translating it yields CASSLDGNTGELFF.

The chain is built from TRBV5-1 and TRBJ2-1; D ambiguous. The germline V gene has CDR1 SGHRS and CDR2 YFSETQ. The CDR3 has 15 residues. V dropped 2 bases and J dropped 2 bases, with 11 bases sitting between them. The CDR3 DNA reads TGCGCCAGCAGCTTTTCTCCCGGCCCCTACAATGAGCAGTTCTTC. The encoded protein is CASSFSPGPYNEQFF.

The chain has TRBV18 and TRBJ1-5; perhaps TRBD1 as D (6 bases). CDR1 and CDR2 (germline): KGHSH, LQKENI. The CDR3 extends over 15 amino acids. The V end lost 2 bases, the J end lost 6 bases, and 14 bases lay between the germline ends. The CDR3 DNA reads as TGTGCCAGCTCACCAATGGACAGTGGGACTCAGCCCCAGCATTTT. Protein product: CASSPMDSGTQPQHF.

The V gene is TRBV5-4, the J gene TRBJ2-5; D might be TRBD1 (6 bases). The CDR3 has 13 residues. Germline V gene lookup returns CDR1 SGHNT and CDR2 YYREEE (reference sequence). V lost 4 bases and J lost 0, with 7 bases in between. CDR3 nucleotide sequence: TGTGCCAGCAGCCGGGACAACCAAGAGACCCAGTACTTC. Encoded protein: CASSRDNQETQYF.

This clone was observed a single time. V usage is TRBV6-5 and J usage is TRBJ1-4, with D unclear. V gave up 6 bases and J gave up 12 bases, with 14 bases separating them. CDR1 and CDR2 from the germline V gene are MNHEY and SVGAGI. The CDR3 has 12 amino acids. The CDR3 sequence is CASSRSGGELFF. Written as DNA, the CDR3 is TGTGCCAGCAGCCGTAGTGGAGGCGAACTGTTTTTT.

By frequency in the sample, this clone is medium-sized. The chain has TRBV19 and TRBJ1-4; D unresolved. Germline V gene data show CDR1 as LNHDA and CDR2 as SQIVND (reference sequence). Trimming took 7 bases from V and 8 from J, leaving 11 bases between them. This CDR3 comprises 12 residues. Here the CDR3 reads CASTSKVEKLFF. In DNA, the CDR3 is TGTGCCAGTACTTCCAAAGTCGAAAAACTGTTTTTT.

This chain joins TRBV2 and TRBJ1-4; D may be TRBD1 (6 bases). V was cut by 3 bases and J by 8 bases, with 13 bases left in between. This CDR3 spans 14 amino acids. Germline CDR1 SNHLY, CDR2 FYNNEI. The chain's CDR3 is CASSDRGFSEKLFF. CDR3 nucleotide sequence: TGTGCCAGCAGTGACAGGGGATTCTCGGAAAAACTGTTTTTT. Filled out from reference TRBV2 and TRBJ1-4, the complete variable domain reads EPEVTQTPSHQVTQMGQEVILRCVPISNHLYFYWYRQILGQKVEFLVSFYNNEISEKSEIFDDQFSVERPDGSNFTLKIRSTKLEDSAMYFCASSDRGFSEKLFFGSGTQLSVL.

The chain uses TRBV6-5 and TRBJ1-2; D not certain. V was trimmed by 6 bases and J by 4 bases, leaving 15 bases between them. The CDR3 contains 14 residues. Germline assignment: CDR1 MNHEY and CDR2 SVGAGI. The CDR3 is CASSSGPGSYGYTF. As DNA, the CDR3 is TGTGCCAGCAGCTCCGGACCTGGAAGCTATGGCTACACCTTC.

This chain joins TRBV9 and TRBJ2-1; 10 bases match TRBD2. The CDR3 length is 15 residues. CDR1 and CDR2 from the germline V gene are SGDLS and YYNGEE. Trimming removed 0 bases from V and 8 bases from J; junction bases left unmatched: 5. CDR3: CASSVGGTSDDEQFF. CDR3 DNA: TGTGCCAGCAGCGTAGGTGGGACTAGCGACGATGAGCAGTTCTTC.

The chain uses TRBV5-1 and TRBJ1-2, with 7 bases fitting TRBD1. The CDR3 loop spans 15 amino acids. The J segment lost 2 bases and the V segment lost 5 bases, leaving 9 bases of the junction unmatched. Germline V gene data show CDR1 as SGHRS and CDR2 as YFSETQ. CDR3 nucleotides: TGCGCCAGCAGGACCGCAGGGGGTCAAAACTATGGCTACACCTTC. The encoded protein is CASRTAGGQNYGYTF.

DNA for the CDR3: TGTGCCAGCAGCAGGATTTCGGGAGTCGGACAGGAGACCCAGTACTTC. The encoded protein is CASSRISGVGQETQYF. V is TRBV7-9 and J is TRBJ2-5; D might be TRBD1 or TRBD2, each matching 6 bases. Trimming removed 5 bases from V and 5 bases from J, with 21 bases in between. Germline assignment: CDR1 SEHNR and CDR2 FQNEAQ (reference sequence). The CDR3 contains 16 residues.

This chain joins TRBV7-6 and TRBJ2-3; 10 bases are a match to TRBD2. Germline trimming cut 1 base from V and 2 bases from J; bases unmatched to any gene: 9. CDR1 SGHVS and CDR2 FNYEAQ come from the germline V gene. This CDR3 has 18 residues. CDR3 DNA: TGTGCCAGCAGCTTAGAGGGTCCTAGCGGGAGATTCACAGATACGCAGTATTTT. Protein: CASSLEGPSGRFTDTQYF.

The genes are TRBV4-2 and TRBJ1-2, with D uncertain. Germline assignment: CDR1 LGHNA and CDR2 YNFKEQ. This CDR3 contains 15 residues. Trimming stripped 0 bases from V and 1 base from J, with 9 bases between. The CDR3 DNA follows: TGTGCCAGCAGCCAAGATTTAGGGTTTAACTATGGCTACACCTTC. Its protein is CASSQDLGFNYGYTF.

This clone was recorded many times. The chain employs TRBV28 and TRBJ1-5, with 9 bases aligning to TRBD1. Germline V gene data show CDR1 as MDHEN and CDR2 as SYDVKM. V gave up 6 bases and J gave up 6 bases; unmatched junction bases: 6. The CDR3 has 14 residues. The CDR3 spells CASRPGQGGQPQHF. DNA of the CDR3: TGTGCCAGCAGACCGGGACAGGGCGGTCAGCCCCAGCATTTT.

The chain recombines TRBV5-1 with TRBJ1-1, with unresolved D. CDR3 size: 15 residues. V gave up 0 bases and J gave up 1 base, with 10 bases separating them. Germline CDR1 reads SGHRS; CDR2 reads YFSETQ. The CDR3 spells CASSLVLGQNTEAFF. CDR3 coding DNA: TGCGCCAGCAGCTTGGTATTGGGCCAGAACACTGAAGCTTTCTTT. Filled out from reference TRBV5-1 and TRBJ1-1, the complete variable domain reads KAGVTQTPRYLIKTRGQQVTLSCSPISGHRSVSWYQQTPGQGLQFLFEYFSETQRNKGNFPGRFSGRQFSNSRSEMNVSTLELGDSALYLCASSLVLGQNTEAFFGQGTRLTVV.

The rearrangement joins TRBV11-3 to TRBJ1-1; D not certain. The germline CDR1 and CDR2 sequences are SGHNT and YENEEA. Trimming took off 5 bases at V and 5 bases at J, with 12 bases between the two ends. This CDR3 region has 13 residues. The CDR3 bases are TGTGCCAGCAGCAACGGATTTGGAACTGAAGCTTTCTTT. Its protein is CASSNGFGTEAFF.

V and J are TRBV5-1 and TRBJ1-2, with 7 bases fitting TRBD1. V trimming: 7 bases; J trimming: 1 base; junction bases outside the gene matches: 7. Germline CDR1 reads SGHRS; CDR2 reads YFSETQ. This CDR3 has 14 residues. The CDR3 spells CASYTGTVNYGYTF. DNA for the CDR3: TGCGCCAGCTATACTGGGACAGTTAACTATGGCTACACCTTC.

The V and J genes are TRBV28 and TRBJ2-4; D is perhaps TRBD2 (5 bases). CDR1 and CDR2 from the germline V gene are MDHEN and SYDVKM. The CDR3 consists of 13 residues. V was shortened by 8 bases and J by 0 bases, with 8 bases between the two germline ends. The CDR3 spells CASSGLAKNIQYF. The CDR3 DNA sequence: TGTGCCAGCTCCGGACTAGCCAAAAACATTCAGTACTTC.

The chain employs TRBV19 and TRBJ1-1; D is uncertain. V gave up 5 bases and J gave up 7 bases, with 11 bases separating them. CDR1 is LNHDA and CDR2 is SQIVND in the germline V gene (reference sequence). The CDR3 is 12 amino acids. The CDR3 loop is CASSARTREAFF. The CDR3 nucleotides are TGTGCCAGTAGTGCACGGACCCGTGAAGCTTTCTTT.